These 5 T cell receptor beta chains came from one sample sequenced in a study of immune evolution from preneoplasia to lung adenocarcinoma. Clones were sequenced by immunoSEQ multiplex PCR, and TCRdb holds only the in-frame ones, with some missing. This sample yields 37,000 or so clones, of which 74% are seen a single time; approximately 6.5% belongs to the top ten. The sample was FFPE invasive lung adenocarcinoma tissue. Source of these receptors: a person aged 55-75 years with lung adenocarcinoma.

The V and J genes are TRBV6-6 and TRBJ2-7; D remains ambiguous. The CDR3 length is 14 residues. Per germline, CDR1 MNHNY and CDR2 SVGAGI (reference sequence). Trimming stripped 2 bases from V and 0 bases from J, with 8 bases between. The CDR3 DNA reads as TGTGCCAGCAGTTACGGTGGTAACTCCTACGAGCAGTACTTC. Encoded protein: CASSYGGNSYEQYF.

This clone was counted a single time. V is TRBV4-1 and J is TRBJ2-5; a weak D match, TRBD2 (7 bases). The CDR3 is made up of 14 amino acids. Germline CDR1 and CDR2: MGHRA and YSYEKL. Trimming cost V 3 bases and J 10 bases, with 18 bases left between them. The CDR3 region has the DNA TGCGCCAGCAGCCAGCGGGACACGGGGGGTATCCAGTACTTC. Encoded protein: CASSQRDTGGIQYF.

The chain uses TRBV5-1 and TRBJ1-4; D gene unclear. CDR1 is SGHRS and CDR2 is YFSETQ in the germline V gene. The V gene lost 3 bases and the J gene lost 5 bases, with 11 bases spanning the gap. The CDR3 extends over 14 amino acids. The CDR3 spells CASSSDGENEKLFF. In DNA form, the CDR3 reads TGCGCCAGCAGCTCGGACGGAGAAAATGAAAAACTGTTTTTT.

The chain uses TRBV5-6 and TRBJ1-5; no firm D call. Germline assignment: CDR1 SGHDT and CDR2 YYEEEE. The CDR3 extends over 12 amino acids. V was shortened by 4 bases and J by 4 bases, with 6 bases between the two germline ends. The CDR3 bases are TGTGCCAGCAGCCTGATGAATCAGCCCCAGCATTTT. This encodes CASSLMNQPQHF.

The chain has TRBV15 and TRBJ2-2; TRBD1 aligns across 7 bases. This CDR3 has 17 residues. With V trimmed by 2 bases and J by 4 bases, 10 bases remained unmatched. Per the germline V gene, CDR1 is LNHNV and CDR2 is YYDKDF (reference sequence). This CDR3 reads CATSRIGTVFSTGELFF. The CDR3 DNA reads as TGTGCCACCAGCAGAATCGGGACAGTCTTTTCCACCGGGGAGCTGTTTTTT.